This T cell receptor (beta chain) was captured by sequencing in a study of cytomegalovirus exposure and HLA in healthy donors. Primers for the PCR totalled 60 Vbeta and 13 Jbeta. Assay: immunoSEQ multiplex PCR; the TCRdb copy retains only in-frame clones and omits some. The sample yields around 200,000 clones, 83% seen once. Germline CDR1 reads KGHSH; CDR2 reads LQKENI. V lost 4 bases to trimming and J lost 11 bases; unmatched junction nucleotides: 17. The CDR3 runs to 16 residues. The chain combines TRBV18 with TRBJ2-3, with TRBD1 identical over 8 bases. This receptor was taken from a girl between 10 and 17 years old in good health and CMV-seronegative. Source material: PBMCs. CDR3 sequence: CASSLNLKTDRGGQYF. The CDR3 nucleotides are TGTGCCAGCTCACTAAACCTCAAGACCGACAGGGGAGGGCAGTATTTT.